These T cell receptor beta chains were read from a single sample in a study of blood T cell repertoires in COVID-19. Some clones are missing from TCRdb's copy, which holds only in-frame ones; the method was immunoSEQ multiplex PCR. Here the sample spans approximately 240,000 clones, 75% to 85% being singletons. Material: peripheral blood. The receptor set was obtained from a young woman with COVID-19, enrolled during active disease. The CDR3 runs from the conserved cysteine through the conserved F or W. A D gene is named only where the DNA matches it firmly. Size is omitted from some rows. Given values are once, few, many or a class for expanded clones.

V: TRBV9; J: TRBJ2-5; size: NA; D: NA; CDR3: CASSVAPSQETQYF; DNA: TGTGCCAGCAGCGTAGCGCCGAGCCAAGAGACCCAGTACTTC
V: TRBV29-1; J: TRBJ2-1; size: NA; D: NA; CDR3: CSVGLGGQANEQFF; DNA: TGCAGCGTGGGATTAGGGGGTCAAGCCAATGAGCAGTTCTTC
V: TRBV9; J: TRBJ2-1; size: NA; D: TRBD2; CDR3: CASSVGTSWNEQFF; DNA: TGTGCCAGCAGCGTCGGGACTAGTTGGAATGAGCAGTTCTTC
V: TRBV6-5; J: TRBJ1-2; size: many; D: NA; CDR3: CASSYVSGPHGYTF; DNA: TGTGCCAGCAGTTACGTGTCAGGGCCCCACGGCTACACCTTC
V: TRBV5-4; J: TRBJ1-4; size: once; D: TRBD1; CDR3: CASRAQGAREKLFF; DNA: TGTGCCAGCCGAGCACAGGGGGCTCGGGAAAAACTGTTTTTT
V: TRBV2; J: TRBJ2-7; size: NA; D: TRBD2; CDR3: CASEGDYRYKQYF; DNA: TGTGCCAGCGAAGGGGACTATCGTTACAAGCAGTACTTC
V: TRBV27; J: TRBJ2-5; size: NA; D: NA; CDR3: CASTSGVRETQYF; DNA: TGTGCCAGCACTTCAGGGGTACGAGAGACCCAGTACTTC
V: TRBV30; J: TRBJ2-1; size: NA; D: NA; CDR3: CAWEGRRGAGEQFF; DNA: TGTGCCTGGGAAGGGCGACGCGGGGCCGGTGAGCAGTTCTTC
V: TRBV6-6; J: TRBJ1-5; size: NA; D: TRBD1; CDR3: CASSRKTGGQPQHF; DNA: TGTGCCAGCAGCCGCAAGACAGGGGGTCAGCCCCAGCATTTT
V: TRBV9; J: TRBJ2-1; size: NA; D: NA; CDR3: CASSVPRENNEQFF; DNA: TGTGCCAGCAGCGTACCTCGGGAGAACAATGAGCAGTTCTTC
V: TRBV29-1; J: TRBJ1-1; size: NA; D: NA; CDR3: CSARDTLNTEAFF; DNA: TGCAGCGCCCGGGACACACTGAACACTGAAGCTTTCTTT
V: TRBV5-6; J: TRBJ1-2; size: NA; D: TRBD1; CDR3: CASSLGRGFYGYTF; DNA: TGTGCCAGCAGCTTGGGCAGGGGGTTTTATGGCTACACCTTC
V: TRBV6-1; J: TRBJ2-1; size: NA; D: TRBD2; CDR3: CASSAISGRAARDEQFF; DNA: TGTGCCAGCAGTGCGATTAGCGGGAGGGCCGCACGGGATGAGCAGTTCTTC
V: TRBV7-2; J: TRBJ2-3; size: NA; D: NA; CDR3: CASSPLELTSTDTQYF; DNA: TGTGCCAGCAGCCCACTAGAGTTGACTAGCACAGATACGCAGTATTTT
V: TRBV7-9; J: TRBJ1-2; size: once; D: NA; CDR3: CASSPERGGGFYGYTF; DNA: TGTGCCAGCAGCCCCGAGCGGGGCGGGGGTTTTTATGGCTACACCTTC
V: TRBV3-1/TRBV3-2; J: TRBJ2-3; size: NA; D: NA; CDR3: CASSQVPGEDTQYF; DNA: TGTGCCAGCAGCCAAGTCCCAGGGGAGGATACGCAGTATTTT
V: TRBV27; J: TRBJ2-2; size: NA; D: TRBD2; CDR3: CASRRELAGRELFF; DNA: TGTGCCAGCAGACGCGAACTAGCGGGAAGGGAGCTGTTTTTT
V: TRBV14; J: TRBJ2-7; size: NA; D: NA; CDR3: CASSPAGSYEQYF; DNA: TGTGCCAGCAGCCCGGCGGGTTCCTACGAGCAGTACTTC
V: TRBV29-1; J: TRBJ1-2; size: NA; D: TRBD1; CDR3: CSATGTGYGYTF; DNA: TGCAGCGCAACCGGGACAGGGTATGGCTACACCTTC
V: TRBV11-2; J: TRBJ2-1; size: few; D: TRBD2; CDR3: CASSRPSGTYNEQFF; DNA: TGTGCCAGCAGCCGTCCTAGCGGGACTTACAATGAGCAGTTCTTC
V: TRBV7-6; J: TRBJ2-1; size: NA; D: NA; CDR3: CASSLRGQASTLSSYNEQFF; DNA: TGTGCCAGCAGCTTACGTGGTCAGGCTTCAACATTAAGCTCCTACAATGAGCAGTTCTTC
V: TRBV19; J: TRBJ1-3; size: once; D: TRBD1; CDR3: CASTQGATSGNTIYF; DNA: TGTGCCAGTACGCAGGGGGCCACCTCTGGAAACACCATATATTTT
V: TRBV6-2/TRBV6-3; J: TRBJ2-7; size: NA; D: NA; CDR3: CASSYPRQSYSYEQYF; DNA: TGTGCCAGCAGTTACCCCCGACAGTCTTACTCCTACGAGCAGTACTTC
V: TRBV29-1; J: TRBJ1-2; size: NA; D: TRBD1; CDR3: CSVVGTGLANYGYTF; DNA: TGCAGCGTTGTCGGGACAGGGCTAGCTAACTATGGCTACACCTTC
V: TRBV27; J: TRBJ2-3; size: NA; D: TRBD2; CDR3: CASSLVREGADTQYF; DNA: TGTGCCAGCAGTTTGGTACGGGAGGGCGCAGATACGCAGTATTTT
V: TRBV11-2; J: TRBJ1-2; size: few; D: NA; CDR3: CASSVGAGLGGYTF; DNA: TGTGCCAGCAGTGTAGGTGCAGGGTTGGGTGGCTACACCTTC
V: TRBV5-1; J: TRBJ2-5; size: NA; D: TRBD2; CDR3: CASSTTLAGGIQETQYF; DNA: TGCGCCAGCAGCACCACACTAGCGGGGGGAATTCAAGAGACCCAGTACTTC
V: TRBV6-5; J: TRBJ1-1; size: NA; D: TRBD1; CDR3: CASSLDGTANEAFF; DNA: TGTGCCAGCAGCTTAGATGGGACAGCTAACGAAGCTTTCTTT
V: TRBV29-1; J: TRBJ1-2; size: NA; D: NA; CDR3: CSVESGSYGYTF; DNA: TGCAGCGTTGAGTCAGGCTCCTATGGCTACACCTTC
V: TRBV2; J: TRBJ2-2; size: NA; D: NA; CDR3: CASSLNTGELFF; DNA: TGTGCCAGCAGCCTGAACACCGGGGAGCTGTTTTTT
V: TRBV28; J: TRBJ1-6; size: NA; D: TRBD1; CDR3: CAGQAGQGLNSPLHF; DNA: TGTGCCGGACAAGCGGGACAGGGACTAAACTCACCCCTCCACTTT
V: TRBV15; J: TRBJ1-4; size: once; D: NA; CDR3: CATSNEGRGEKLFF; DNA: TGTGCCACCAGCAATGAAGGGAGGGGAGAAAAACTGTTTTTT
V: TRBV5-1; J: TRBJ2-1; size: NA; D: TRBD2; CDR3: CASSLLAGGSIEQFF; DNA: TGCGCCAGCAGCTTACTAGCGGGGGGAAGTATTGAGCAGTTCTTC
V: TRBV15; J: TRBJ1-4; size: NA; D: TRBD1; CDR3: CATSSTDRGLEKLFF; DNA: TGTGCCACCAGCAGCACCGACAGGGGGCTTGAAAAACTGTTTTTT
V: TRBV2; J: TRBJ2-1; size: few; D: NA; CDR3: CASSDAGRAYNEQFF; DNA: TGTGCCAGCAGTGATGCAGGCCGTGCATACAATGAGCAGTTCTTC